The 25 T cell receptor beta chains given below trace back to one sample, sequenced in a study of OX40 agonist ivuxolimab in advanced cancers. Profiling relied on immunoSEQ multiplex PCR, and the TCRdb table lists in-frame clones only, not all of them. Of about 60,000 clones in the sample, around 83% were seen once. The sequencing used CD4+ or CD8+ T cells sorted from blood, collected in a trial of the OX40 agonist ivuxolimab. These receptor sequences come from an adult with an advanced solid tumor such as melanoma, head and neck, liver or kidney cancer.

The chain carries TRBV5-5 and TRBJ2-3; possibly TRBD2 for D (6 bases). The V end lost 4 bases, the J end lost 2 bases, and 17 bases lay between the germline ends. From germline, CDR1 is SGHKS and CDR2 YYEKEE (reference sequence). The CDR3 is 16 amino acids. The CDR3 nucleotides read TGTGCCAGCAGCAGACATAGCGGAACGAACACAGATACGCAGTATTTT. Translated: CASSRHSGTNTDTQYF. The variable domain in full, with the rest retrieved from reference TRBV5-5 and TRBJ2-3, is DAGVTQSPTHLIKTRGQQVTLRCSPISGHKSVSWYQQVLGQGPQFIFQYYEKEERGRGNFPDRFSARQFPNYSSELNVNALLLGDSALYLCASSRHSGTNTDTQYFGPGTRLTVL.

The chain joins TRBV7-2 to TRBJ1-6, with 7 bases lining up with TRBD1. The CDR3 is 16 residues long. V shed 2 bases and J 5 bases; nucleotides not matched to a gene: 6. CDR1 is SGHTA, CDR2 FQGNSA, per germline. This chain's CDR3 is CASSLLAGGNNSPLHF. CDR3 sequence (DNA): TGTGCCAGCAGCTTATTGGCAGGGGGGAATAATTCACCCCTCCACTTT.

The J gene is TRBJ2-3, the V gene TRBV5-1; D is possibly TRBD2 (6 bases). In germline, CDR1 is SGHRS, CDR2 YFSETQ. This CDR3 has 15 amino acids. V lost 1 base, J lost 2 bases, and 11 bases lay in between. Written as DNA, the CDR3 is TGCGCCAGCAGCTTGTGGGAGGATCCCACAGATACGCAGTATTTT. It is translated as CASSLWEDPTDTQYF.

The chain has TRBV19 and TRBJ2-5; 8 positions match TRBD2. V was pared by 6 bases and J by 4 bases, with 7 bases of the junction left unmatched. Germline V gene data show CDR1 as LNHDA and CDR2 as SQIVND (reference sequence). The CDR3 has 14 amino acids. This chain's CDR3 is CASSPAGVGETQYF. The CDR3 DNA follows: TGTGCCAGTAGCCCAGCGGGAGTGGGAGAGACCCAGTACTTC.

The chain couples TRBV12-5 to TRBJ1-1; a possible D gene is TRBD1 (6 bases). The germline gives CDR1 LGHNT, CDR2 FRNRAP. This CDR3 is built from 12 residues. Trimming removed 6 bases from V and 3 bases from J, with 8 bases in between. The CDR3 is CASGNRDTEAFF. For the CDR3, the DNA is TGTGCTAGTGGAAACAGGGACACTGAAGCTTTCTTT. Together with reference TRBV12-5 and TRBJ1-1, the CDR3 gives the full variable domain: DARVTQTPRHKVTEMGQEVTMRCQPILGHNTVFWYRQTMMQGLELLAYFRNRAPLDDSGMPKDRFSAEMPDATLATLKIQPSEPRDSAVYFCASGNRDTEAFFGQGTRLTVV.

The J gene is TRBJ2-1, the V gene TRBV5-4; 9 bases agree with TRBD2. The CDR3 length is 15 residues. J gave up 4 bases and V 1 base, and 3 bases lay outside the gene matches. Germline CDR1 is SGHNT and CDR2 is YYREEE (reference sequence). Written as DNA, the CDR3 is TGTGCCAGCAGCTTGCGCGGGAGGGTATACAATGAGCAGTTCTTC. Its protein is CASSLRGRVYNEQFF.

The table lists this clone with a few counts. V and J are TRBV5-6 and TRBJ1-1; D ambiguous. Germline V lookup: CDR1 SGHDT, CDR2 YYEEEE. This CDR3 has 13 amino acids. V dropped 2 bases and J dropped 8 bases, with 13 bases sitting between them. Here the CDR3 reads CASSFPGPQEAFF. The CDR3 DNA is TGTGCCAGCAGCTTTCCAGGCCCCCAGGAAGCTTTCTTT.

The V and J genes are TRBV6-5 and TRBJ1-1; D is ambiguous. The CDR3 is 14 amino acids. V lost 7 bases to trimming and J lost 2 bases, with 14 bases between them. Germline V gene lookup returns CDR1 MNHEY and CDR2 SVGAGI. CDR3 nucleotides: TGTGCCAGCAATAAGGGTAATTTTAACACTGAAGCTTTCTTT. It codes for CASNKGNFNTEAFF.

The rearrangement links TRBV30 to TRBJ2-7; D not certain. Germline values: CDR1 GTSNPN, CDR2 SVGIG (reference sequence). CDR3 length: 14 amino acids. Trimming cost V 3 bases and J 9 bases, with 21 bases left between them. Here the CDR3 reads CAWRHEIGPSRQYF. CDR3 sequence (DNA): TGTGCCTGGAGACACGAGATTGGGCCGTCGAGGCAGTACTTC. The entire variable domain, with the rest obtained from reference TRBV30 and TRBJ2-7, is as follows: SQTIHQWPATLVQPVGSPLSLECTVEGTSNPNLYWYRQAAGRGLQLLFYSVGIGQISSEVPQNLSASRPQDRQFILSSKKLLLSDSGFYLCAWRHEIGPSRQYFGPGTRLTVT.

DNA for the CDR3: TGTGCCAGCAGCTTAGGGGACCGCTACAATGAGCAGTTCTTC. As protein: CASSLGDRYNEQFF. The chain has TRBV7-7 and TRBJ2-1; D tentatively reads TRBD1 or TRBD2 (5 bases each). There are 14 residues in the CDR3. Germline CDR1 and CDR2: SSHAT and FNYEAQ (reference sequence). The V end lost 1 base, the J end lost 3 bases, and 7 bases lay between the germline ends. The full variable domain, in which reference TRBV7-7 and TRBJ2-1 provide the parts outside the CDR3, is GAGVSQSPRYKVTKRGQDVTLRCDPISSHATLYWYQQALGQGPEFLTYFNYEAQPDKSGLPSDRFSAERPEGSISTLTIQRTEQRDSAMYRCASSLGDRYNEQFFGPGTRLTVL.

The rearrangement uses TRBV5-5 and TRBJ1-1; D possibly corresponds to TRBD1 (5 bases). The V gene's germline CDR1 is SGHKS and CDR2 YYEKEE (reference sequence). Deletions cut 4 bases from V and 1 base from J, with 11 bases between. The CDR3 loop spans 14 amino acids. CDR3 loop: CASSPGAENTEAFF. Here the CDR3 DNA reads TGTGCCAGCAGCCCCGGGGCAGAGAACACTGAAGCTTTCTTT.

J is TRBJ1-1 and V is TRBV27, with D perhaps matching TRBD1 (5 bases). Germline loops: CDR1 MNHEY, CDR2 SMNVEV (reference sequence). The CDR3 has 15 residues. Trimming removed 2 bases at V and 3 bases at J, with 13 bases between. The CDR3 nucleotides are TGTGCCAGCAGTTTAGAAGGGACGGGATACACTGAAGCTTTCTTT. Protein sequence: CASSLEGTGYTEAFF.

The chain is built from TRBV7-9 and TRBJ2-3; TRBD2 aligns across 9 bases. V shed 1 base, J shed 4 bases, and the junction held 3 bases outside the gene matches. The CDR3 is 15 residues long. CDR1 and CDR2 from the germline V gene are SEHNR and FQNEAQ (reference sequence). The CDR3 spells CASSLVAGDADTQYF. DNA for the CDR3: TGTGCCAGCAGCTTAGTAGCGGGAGACGCAGATACGCAGTATTTT.

In its sample, this clone ranks as medium-sized. Other DNA sequences from this sample encode an identical CDR3 as well. The rearrangement uses TRBV28 and TRBJ2-1; 13 positions agree with TRBD2. The CDR3 extends over 15 amino acids. Germline V lookup: CDR1 MDHEN, CDR2 SYDVKM. J lost 5 bases, V lost 4 bases, and 2 bases had no gene match. The CDR3 DNA reads as TGTGCCAGCAGTTCAGGGACTAGCGGGAACAATGAGCAGTTCTTC. It translates to CASSSGTSGNNEQFF.

This clone occurred once. This chain connects TRBV28 to TRBJ2-7, with 9 bases lining up with TRBD1. V shed 5 bases, J shed 5 bases, and the junction held 16 bases outside the gene matches. CDR1 and CDR2 (germline): MDHEN, SYDVKM. The CDR3 has 17 residues. CDR3 nucleotide sequence: TGTGCCAGCAGTGGGTCTTTTTGGGGGACAGGGACTGACGAGCAGTACTTC. Amino acids: CASSGSFWGTGTDEQYF.

The rearrangement links TRBV5-6 to TRBJ2-7; TRBD1 agrees at 8 bases. The V gene's germline CDR1 is SGHDT and CDR2 YYEEEE. Losses at the gene ends were 3 bases for V and 7 bases for J; bases not matched to a gene: 15. The CDR3 is 16 residues long. This CDR3 reads CASSSSRGQVGTEQYF. DNA for the CDR3: TGTGCCAGCAGCTCATCACGGGGACAGGTCGGAACGGAGCAGTACTTC.

The CDR3 DNA sequence: TGTGCCAGCTCACCAAGTTCAAGCACAGATACGCAGTATTTT. The encoded protein is CASSPSSSTDTQYF. V is TRBV18 and J is TRBJ2-3; D is ambiguous. This CDR3 spans 14 amino acids. CDR1 is KGHSH, CDR2 LQKENI, per germline. V lost 2 bases and J 0 bases, leaving 6 bases between the germline ends.

The chain carries TRBV6-5 and TRBJ1-5, with D maybe TRBD1 (6 bases). V lost 0 bases, J lost 4 bases, and 10 bases lay in between. CDR1 MNHEY and CDR2 SVGAGI come from the germline V gene. The CDR3 has 15 residues. The CDR3 DNA follows: TGTGCCAGCAGTTACTCGAACAGGGAGAATCAGCCCCAGCATTTT. Translating it yields CASSYSNRENQPQHF.

The J gene is TRBJ2-3, the V gene TRBV11-3; 9 nucleotides align to TRBD2. Per the germline V gene, CDR1 is SGHNT and CDR2 is YENEEA. The CDR3 has 18 residues. V shed 3 bases, J shed 1 base, and the junction held 11 bases outside the gene matches. CDR3 amino acids: CASSLGGRARVRTDTQYF. The CDR3 DNA is TGTGCCAGCAGCTTGGGCGGGAGGGCCAGAGTTCGCACAGATACGCAGTATTTT.

The chain carries TRBV5-4 and TRBJ1-1, with D perhaps TRBD1 (6 bases). The V end was cut by 4 bases, the J end by 0 bases, with 10 bases between. This CDR3 region has 14 residues. CDR1 and CDR2 (germline): SGHNT, YYREEE (reference sequence). CDR3 sequence (DNA): TGTGCCAGCAGCCTGGGGGCGGTGAACACTGAAGCTTTCTTT. It translates to CASSLGAVNTEAFF. Full variable domain (missing parts from reference TRBV5-4 and TRBJ1-1): ETGVTQSPTHLIKTRGQQVTLRCSSQSGHNTVSWYQQALGQGPQFIFQYYREEENGRGNFPPRFSGLQFPNYSSELNVNALELDDSALYLCASSLGAVNTEAFFGQGTRLTVV.

This clone was observed once. The gene calls are TRBV14 and TRBJ2-1; 13 positions agree with TRBD2. Per the germline V gene, CDR1 is SGHDN and CDR2 is FVKESK. The CDR3 is made up of 15 amino acids. Trimming took 0 bases from V and 10 from J; bases not matched to a gene: 3. The CDR3 sequence is CASSQDTSGRGEQFF. CDR3 coding DNA: TGTGCCAGCAGCCAAGATACTAGCGGGAGGGGGGAGCAGTTCTTC.

The chain employs TRBV27 and TRBJ2-1, with a weak D call TRBD1 (7 bases). V dropped 1 base and J dropped 10 bases, with 17 bases sitting between them. Germline CDR1 reads MNHEY; CDR2 reads SMNVEV (reference sequence). The CDR3 has 15 residues. The CDR3 reads CASSLYGRGETEQFF. The CDR3 nucleotides are TGTGCCAGCAGTTTATATGGCAGGGGGGAGACAGAGCAGTTCTTC.

The chain carries TRBV7-9 and TRBJ2-5, with D perhaps assigned TRBD1 or TRBD2 (5 bases each). CDR1 and CDR2 (germline): SEHNR, FQNEAQ (reference sequence). Trimming took 4 bases from V and 6 from J, leaving 21 bases between them. The CDR3 is 16 residues long. DNA for the CDR3: TGTGCCAGCAGCTCAACGGGGCTACGACATCAGCAGACCCAGTACTTC. Translating gives CASSSTGLRHQQTQYF.

The chain links TRBV19 to TRBJ1-4; 12 nucleotides match TRBD1. CDR3 size: 14 residues. Germline trimming cut 3 bases from V and 14 bases from J; bases unmatched to any gene: 7. Germline V gene sequence: CDR1 LNHDA, CDR2 SQIVND (reference sequence). The DNA of the CDR3 is TGTGCCAGTAGTATGCGGGACAGGGGGCGCGGGCTGTTTTTT. This codes for CASSMRDRGRGLFF.

The rearrangement joins TRBV11-3 to TRBJ2-2; TRBD1 matches 8 bases. Germline CDR1 and CDR2: SGHNT and YENEEA. With V trimmed by 1 base and J by 5 bases, 3 bases remained unmatched. This CDR3 spans 15 amino acids. The CDR3, as DNA: TGTGCCAGCAGCTTAGGGACAGGGTTAACCGGGGAGCTGTTTTTT. Its translation is CASSLGTGLTGELFF.